A single sample gave rise to the 18 T cell receptor beta chains below, sequenced in a study of blood T cell repertoires in COVID-19. Sequencing used immunoSEQ multiplex PCR; TCRdb keeps in-frame clones, though not all of them. The data contain 150,000 to 200,000 clones, 70% to 90% of them seen just once; the ten biggest clones take up approximately 11%. The sequencing input was peripheral blood. Source of these receptors: a human donor with active or convalescent COVID-19. The donor label of this sample is uncertain.

The rearrangement joins TRBV2 to TRBJ2-7; D remains unclear. CDR1 and CDR2 (germline): SNHLY, FYNNEI. This CDR3 comprises 13 residues. Trimming cost V 5 bases and J 3 bases, with 11 bases left between them. This CDR3 is CASSSDGVYEQYF. DNA of the CDR3: TGTGCCAGCAGTTCCGACGGAGTCTACGAGCAGTACTTC.

With respect to this clone: Distinct nucleotide sequences in the sample also encode this CDR3. The chain uses TRBV7-3 and TRBJ2-2, with TRBD1 matching over 8 bases. In germline, CDR1 is SGHTA, CDR2 FQGTGA. The CDR3 is 15 amino acids. The V and J ends lost 3 bases and 2 bases, in that order; junction bases with no gene match: 2. As DNA, the CDR3 is TGTGCCAGCAGCTTGGGACAGGTCAACACCGGGGAGCTGTTTTTT. This translates into CASSLGQVNTGELFF.

V gene TRBV7-3 combines with J gene TRBJ1-3; a possible D gene is TRBD1 (5 bases). The CDR3 has 16 amino acids. V gave up 5 bases and J gave up 4 bases, with 18 bases separating them. Germline V CDR1 and CDR2: SGHTA, FQGTGA. DNA for the CDR3: TGTGCCAGCAGCCCGAGCTTGGGGGGAAAAGGAAACACCATATATTTT. It codes for CASSPSLGGKGNTIYF.

The genes are TRBV5-1 and TRBJ1-6, with D unclear. The CDR3 length is 15 residues. Between the trimmed V and J ends, which lost 7 bases and 9 bases, there was a span of 20 bases. CDR1 and CDR2 from the germline V gene are SGHRS and YFSETQ. The CDR3 is CASAPREGSGSPLHF. CDR3 bases: TGCGCCAGCGCTCCTCGTGAGGGCTCGGGTTCACCCCTCCACTTT.

The gene calls are TRBV30 and TRBJ1-1; no definite D call. V was shortened by 3 bases and J by 11 bases, with 16 bases between the two germline ends. The CDR3 runs to 12 residues. CDR1 and CDR2 from the germline V gene are GTSNPN and SVGIG (reference sequence). The CDR3 DNA reads TGTGCCTGGAGGATGGAGGCAGTCGGCGCTTTCTTT. It is translated as CAWRMEAVGAFF. Full variable domain (rest looked up from reference TRBV30 and TRBJ1-1): SQTIHQWPATLVQPVGSPLSLECTVEGTSNPNLYWYRQAAGRGLQLLFYSVGIGQISSEVPQNLSASRPQDRQFILSSKKLLLSDSGFYLCAWRMEAVGAFFGQGTRLTVV.

The chain employs TRBV6-5 and TRBJ2-1, with a possible D match to TRBD2 (5 bases). CDR1 is MNHEY and CDR2 is SVGAGI in the germline V gene. Trimming cost V 5 bases and J 11 bases, with 13 bases left between them. CDR3 length equals 12 residues. For the CDR3, the DNA is TGTGCCAGCAGTCCCGCCCCTAGCAAGCAGTTCTTC. Its protein is CASSPAPSKQFF.

V and J are TRBV19 and TRBJ2-3; no firm D call. Trimming stripped 9 bases from V and 1 base from J, with 23 bases between. Looked up from germline, CDR1 is LNHDA and CDR2 is SQIVND (reference sequence). The CDR3 extends over 17 amino acids. The CDR3 here is CASGSAAAPIGTDTQYF. As DNA, the CDR3 is TGTGCCAGCGGATCCGCGGCTGCCCCCATTGGCACAGATACGCAGTATTTT.

The chain uses TRBV28 and TRBJ1-1; no clear D. Trimming pared 3 bases from V and 1 base from J, leaving 9 bases between. The CDR3 extends over 14 amino acids. Germline V CDR1 and CDR2: MDHEN, SYDVKM. In nucleotides, the CDR3 is TGTGCCAGCAGTTTGCGGATTACGAACACTGAAGCTTTCTTT. Translating gives CASSLRITNTEAFF. Drawing the rest from reference TRBV28 and TRBJ1-1, the complete variable domain is DVKVTQSSRYLVKRTGEKVFLECVQDMDHENMFWYRQDPGLGLRLIYFSYDVKMKEKGDIPEGYSVSREKKERFSLILESASTNQTSMYLCASSLRITNTEAFFGQGTRLTVV.

This rearrangement joins TRBV5-1 to TRBJ1-1; the D gene is possibly TRBD1 (5 bases). Trimming took 1 base from V and 3 from J, leaving 7 bases between them. This CDR3 region has 13 residues. Germline V CDR1 and CDR2: SGHRS, YFSETQ. CDR3 sequence reads: CASSLPRDTEAFF. The CDR3 DNA follows: TGCGCCAGCAGCTTGCCCAGGGACACTGAAGCTTTCTTT.

The chain carries TRBV3-1 (or the pseudogene TRBV3-2) and TRBJ2-3; D might be TRBD2 (7 bases). Deletions cut 9 bases from V and 0 bases from J, with 22 bases between. The CDR3 runs to 17 residues. CDR1 is LGHDT, CDR2 YNNKEL, per germline (reference sequence). Here the CDR3 reads CASYHLGRDNSTDTQYF. CDR3 nucleotides: TGTGCCAGTTACCACCTGGGGAGGGACAATAGCACAGATACGCAGTATTTT.

The CDR3 sequence is CASSFNRGFDYGYTF. CDR3 DNA: TGTGCCAGCAGCTTTAACAGGGGGTTCGACTATGGCTACACCTTC. The chain recombines TRBV7-2 with TRBJ1-2, with 8 bases lining up with TRBD1. Germline values: CDR1 SGHTA, CDR2 FQGNSA. J was trimmed by 3 bases and V by 3 bases; bases with no gene match: 6. The CDR3 is made up of 15 amino acids.

The chain recombines TRBV5-1 with TRBJ2-6, with 7 bases fitting TRBD1. Germline trimming cut 1 base from V and 3 bases from J; bases unmatched to any gene: 10. Germline CDR1 is SGHRS and CDR2 is YFSETQ. This CDR3 is 18 amino acids long. CDR3 sequence reads: CASSLSGRGLSGANVLTF. The CDR3 DNA is TGCGCCAGCAGCTTGTCGGGCAGGGGGTTAAGTGGGGCCAACGTCCTGACTTTC.

This clone was seen only once. This chain uses TRBV7-2 with TRBJ2-7; 9 bases agree with TRBD1. The V gene end was trimmed by 2 bases and the J gene end by 5 bases; junction bases not matched to a gene: 10. The germline gives CDR1 SGHTA, CDR2 FQGNSA. This CDR3 region has 16 residues. CDR3 coding DNA: TGTGCCAGCAGCTTAAAAGGGACAGGGAAACCGGACGAGCAGTACTTC. Translating gives CASSLKGTGKPDEQYF.

The rearrangement links TRBV9 to TRBJ1-3; D is ambiguous. CDR3 length equals 15 residues. Germline CDR1 and CDR2: SGDLS and YYNGEE. V lost 4 bases and J 0 bases, leaving 11 bases between the germline ends. The CDR3 reads CASSPGGFSGNTIYF. The CDR3 nucleotides read TGTGCCAGCAGCCCAGGTGGTTTCTCTGGAAACACCATATATTTT. Variable domain in full (rest from reference TRBV9 and TRBJ1-3): DSGVTQTPKHLITATGQRVTLRCSPRSGDLSVYWYQQSLDQGLQFLIQYYNGEERAKGNILERFSAQQFPDLHSELNLSSLELGDSALYFCASSPGGFSGNTIYFGEGSWLTVV.

V usage is TRBV19 and J usage is TRBJ2-3; 12 nucleotides agree with TRBD1. Germline trimming cut 3 bases from V and 8 bases from J; bases unmatched to any gene: 6. CDR3 size: 15 residues. CDR1 LNHDA and CDR2 SQIVND come from the germline V gene (reference sequence). The CDR3 DNA is TGTGCCAGTAGTATTCTGGGACAGGGGGCTGGTACGCAGTATTTT. Translated, it gives CASSILGQGAGTQYF.

This clone occurred a few times. This chain joins TRBV18 and TRBJ2-7; possibly TRBD2 for D (5 bases). Germline V gene sequence: CDR1 KGHSH, CDR2 LQKENI. The CDR3 contains 11 residues. The V gene lost 6 bases and the J gene lost 5 bases, with 8 bases spanning the gap. In DNA form, the CDR3 reads TGTGCCAGCTCCACTAGTAACGAGCAGTACTTC. As protein: CASSTSNEQYF. Together with reference TRBV18 and TRBJ2-7, the CDR3 gives the full variable domain: NAGVMQNPRHLVRRRGQEARLRCSPMKGHSHVYWYRQLPEEGLKFMVYLQKENIIDESGMPKERFSAEFPKEGPSILRIQQVVRGDSAAYFCASSTSNEQYFGPGTRLTVT.

The V gene is TRBV18, the J gene TRBJ2-7, with TRBD1 matching 8 bases. CDR3 length equals 15 residues. CDR1 KGHSH and CDR2 LQKENI come from the germline V gene. The V and J ends lost 3 bases and 2 bases, in that order; junction bases with no gene match: 6. The CDR3 DNA follows: TGTGCCAGCTCACCTCGACAGGGGTCGACCTACGAGCAGTACTTC. Its protein is CASSPRQGSTYEQYF.

The chain employs TRBV10-1 and TRBJ2-7; tentative D call: TRBD2 (5 bases). The CDR3 spans 14 residues. Germline V CDR1 and CDR2: WNHNN, SYGVQD (reference sequence). V was trimmed by 3 bases and J by 9 bases, leaving 18 bases between them. The CDR3 reads CASSDGSASSVQYF. In DNA, the CDR3 is TGCGCCAGCAGTGATGGGAGCGCCTCTTCAGTGCAGTACTTC.